The 31 T cell receptor beta chains below were found in one sample sequenced in a study of memory CD4+ T cells and cytomegalovirus serostatus. The sort gate was single viable CD3+CD4+CD8-CD45RO+ cells for memory CD4+ T cells. Repertoires were generated with immunoSEQ multiplex PCR, while TCRdb's copy carries only in-frame clones and drops some. The table records some 47,000 clones, just under 80% of them present only once. The specimen was memory CD4+ T cells from blood. These receptors all come from an adult in good health and CMV-seronegative.

The chain employs TRBV28 and TRBJ1-2; D is undetermined. This CDR3 spans 13 amino acids. Trimming cost V 2 bases and J 4 bases, with 8 bases left between them. Germline loops: CDR1 MDHEN, CDR2 SYDVKM. The CDR3 loop is CASSLQVTYGYTF. In nucleotides, the CDR3 is TGTGCCAGCAGTTTACAGGTTACCTATGGCTACACCTTC.

The chain links TRBV14 to TRBJ2-1; D remains ambiguous. The CDR3 runs 14 residues. Between the trimmed V and J ends, which lost 1 base and 9 bases, there was a span of 13 bases. Germline CDR1 reads SGHDN; CDR2 reads FVKESK. The CDR3 DNA reads TGTGCCAGCAGCCAAGTTGTGGCTTTCGGTGAGCAGTTCTTC. This sequence encodes CASSQVVAFGEQFF.

This chain uses TRBV2 with TRBJ2-5; 10 bases are shared with TRBD2. There are 14 residues in the CDR3. Germline lookup yields CDR1 SNHLY and CDR2 FYNNEI. V was pared by 4 bases and J by 5 bases, with 4 bases of the junction left unmatched. This CDR3 reads CASSAGLATETQYF. Written as DNA, the CDR3 is TGTGCCAGCAGTGCGGGACTAGCGACGGAGACCCAGTACTTC.

The V and J genes are TRBV27 and TRBJ1-1; D is uncertain. The CDR3 is 14 amino acids. V was pared by 6 bases and J by 1 base, with 12 bases between. Germline V CDR1 and CDR2: MNHEY, SMNVEV (reference sequence). The DNA of the CDR3 is TGTGCCAGCAGGGAGACATGGCGGAACACTGAAGCTTTCTTT. Encoded protein: CASRETWRNTEAFF.

V and J are TRBV5-6 and TRBJ2-5; a weak D match, TRBD1 (5 bases). The CDR3 totals 14 residues. Trimming took 0 bases from V and 5 from J, leaving 11 bases between them. Looked up from germline, CDR1 is SGHDT and CDR2 is YYEEEE. CDR3 DNA sequence: TGTGCCAGCAGCTTGGCAGGGTTTGGGGAGACCCAGTACTTC. Encoded protein: CASSLAGFGETQYF.

This clone was seen many times. The chain joins TRBV9 to TRBJ2-7; 8 nucleotides match TRBD2. CDR3 length equals 15 residues. The ends lost 2 bases at V and 5 bases at J; junction bases unmatched: 9. Germline assignment: CDR1 SGDLS and CDR2 YYNGEE. The DNA of the CDR3 is TGTGCCAGCAGCGTGACCGGCGGGGGGCTGGACGAGCAGTACTTC. Amino acid sequence: CASSVTGGGLDEQYF. Combining the CDR3 with reference TRBV9 and TRBJ2-7 gives the whole variable domain DSGVTQTPKHLITATGQRVTLRCSPRSGDLSVYWYQQSLDQGLQFLIQYYNGEERAKGNILERFSAQQFPDLHSELNLSSLELGDSALYFCASSVTGGGLDEQYFGPGTRLTVT.

V is TRBV5-1 and J is TRBJ2-5; D gene ambiguous. The CDR3 has 11 amino acids. Germline assignment: CDR1 SGHRS and CDR2 YFSETQ. V lost 1 base and J 5 bases, leaving 3 bases between the germline ends. CDR3 sequence reads: CASSLLETQYF. Written as DNA, the CDR3 is TGCGCCAGCAGCTTGCTTGAGACCCAGTACTTC.

CDR3 protein: CASSLPRERGAYEQYF. CDR3 in DNA: TGTGCCAGCAGTTTACCCAGGGAGCGGGGGGCGTACGAGCAGTACTTC. The rearrangement uses TRBV28 and TRBJ2-7; 9 bases fit TRBD2. The germline CDR1 and CDR2 sequences are MDHEN and SYDVKM. The CDR3 has 16 amino acids. V gave up 2 bases and J gave up 4 bases; unmatched junction bases: 9.

This chain uses TRBV2 with TRBJ2-5, with TRBD1 as a possible D gene (5 bases). CDR3 length: 14 amino acids. CDR1 and CDR2 from the germline V gene are SNHLY and FYNNEI. V was cut by 5 bases and J by 1 base, with 11 bases left in between. The CDR3 DNA reads TGTGCCAGCAGTCTGGGCAGGGTCCAAGAGACCCAGTACTTC. Amino acid sequence: CASSLGRVQETQYF.

The chain has TRBV10-3 and TRBJ2-7; no clear D gene. The germline gives CDR1 ENHRY, CDR2 SYGVKD. The CDR3 totals 13 residues. Deletions cut 2 bases from V and 4 bases from J, with 9 bases between. This CDR3 is CAISETAGYEQYF. The CDR3, as DNA: TGTGCCATCAGTGAGACCGCAGGTTACGAGCAGTACTTC.

The chain carries TRBV19 and TRBJ1-4; D might be TRBD1 (5 bases). This CDR3 has 13 amino acids. Germline V gene lookup returns CDR1 LNHDA and CDR2 SQIVND (reference sequence). V lost 1 base to trimming and J lost 8 bases, with 8 bases between them. In nucleotides, the CDR3 is TGTGCCAGTAGTATAGCGGGGCGGGAAAAACTGTTTTTT. Its translation is CASSIAGREKLFF.

This clone is medium-sized by share. The rearrangement links TRBV10-2 to TRBJ1-1; 10 positions match TRBD1. V was pared by 10 bases and J by 4 bases, with 6 bases of the junction left unmatched. This CDR3 has 13 residues. The germline CDR1 and CDR2 sequences are WSHSY and SAAADI. Here the CDR3 reads CATSRTGGTEAFF. DNA for the CDR3: TGCGCCACCTCCCGGACAGGGGGCACTGAAGCTTTCTTT.

The CDR3 DNA follows: TGTGCCAGCAGCCTTAATACAGGGGGTCACTATGGCTACACCTTC. Amino acid sequence: CASSLNTGGHYGYTF. The chain couples TRBV7-2 to TRBJ1-2, with 8 bases fitting TRBD1. Trimming took 5 bases from V and 3 from J; bases not matched to a gene: 8. CDR1 is SGHTA, CDR2 FQGNSA, per germline. The CDR3 runs to 15 residues. The variable domain in full, with the rest retrieved from reference TRBV7-2 and TRBJ1-2, is GAGVSQSPSNKVTEKGKDVELRCDPISGHTALYWYRQSLGQGLEFLIYFQGNSAPDKSGLPSDRFSAERTGGSVSTLTIQRTQQEDSAVYLCASSLNTGGHYGYTFGSGTRLTVV.

The genes are TRBV27 and TRBJ1-2, with D maybe TRBD1 (6 bases). This CDR3 contains 13 residues. V was cut by 7 bases and J by 7 bases, with 16 bases left in between. The germline CDR1 and CDR2 sequences are MNHEY and SMNVEV (reference sequence). CDR3: CASTTRRGGGYTF. CDR3 coding DNA: TGTGCCAGCACCACACGGAGGGGGGGTGGCTACACCTTC.

The chain couples TRBV5-1 to TRBJ2-7; D is unclear. The CDR3 runs 15 residues. With 0 bases removed from V and 0 bases from J, the gap between germline ends came to 10 bases. The germline V gene has CDR1 SGHRS and CDR2 YFSETQ. The CDR3, as DNA: TGCGCCAGCAGCTTGGTTACCGGTAGCTCCTACGAGCAGTACTTC. Protein product: CASSLVTGSSYEQYF.

The V gene is TRBV19, the J gene TRBJ2-2, with 7 bases that match TRBD1. The CDR3 consists of 16 residues. The germline V gene encodes CDR1 LNHDA and CDR2 SQIVND (reference sequence). Trimming cost V 3 bases and J 1 base; bases outside gene matches: 5. CDR3 loop: CASSIKGQLNTGELFF. Here the CDR3 DNA reads TGTGCCAGTAGTATTAAGGGACAGTTGAACACCGGGGAGCTGTTTTTT. Using reference TRBV19 and TRBJ2-2 for the parts outside the CDR3, the full variable domain is DGGITQSPKYLFRKEGQNVTLSCEQNLNHDAMYWYRQDPGQGLRLIYYSQIVNDFQKGDIAEGYSVSREKKESFPLTVTSAQKNPTAFYLCASSIKGQLNTGELFFGEGSRLTVL.

V gene TRBV5-1 combines with J gene TRBJ1-2, with unresolved D. Per germline, CDR1 SGHRS and CDR2 YFSETQ. The V end was cut by 0 bases, the J end by 8 bases, with 8 bases between. The CDR3 is made up of 12 amino acids. This CDR3 is CASSLGEYGYTF. The CDR3, as DNA: TGCGCCAGCAGCTTGGGGGAATACGGCTACACCTTC.

The chain links TRBV30 to TRBJ1-3, with D perhaps TRBD1 (5 bases). Trimming removed 1 base from V and 2 bases from J, with 12 bases in between. CDR1 and CDR2 (germline): GTSNPN, SVGIG (reference sequence). The CDR3 has 15 residues. This chain's CDR3 is CAWSARGGAGNTIYF. The CDR3 nucleotides are TGTGCCTGGAGTGCCCGGGGGGGGGCTGGAAACACCATATATTTT.

This chain joins TRBV7-2 and TRBJ2-7; D unresolved. V was pared by 5 bases and J by 9 bases, with 20 bases between. CDR3 length: 14 residues. Looked up from germline, CDR1 is SGHTA and CDR2 is FQGNSA. In nucleotides, the CDR3 is TGTGCCAGCAGCCCAACCCAGGACGGTAAGGGGCAGTACTTC. Its translation is CASSPTQDGKGQYF. Looking up the rest from reference TRBV7-2 and TRBJ2-7 gives the full variable domain: GAGVSQSPSNKVTEKGKDVELRCDPISGHTALYWYRQSLGQGLEFLIYFQGNSAPDKSGLPSDRFSAERTGGSVSTLTIQRTQQEDSAVYLCASSPTQDGKGQYFGPGTRLTVT.

This sequence joins TRBV11-1 and TRBJ1-1; no firm D call. V lost 5 bases and J 9 bases, leaving 16 bases between the germline ends. The CDR3 has 13 amino acids. Looked up from germline, CDR1 is SGHAT and CDR2 is FQDESV (reference sequence). This chain's CDR3 is CASSRNEGLQAFF. CDR3 nucleotide sequence: TGTGCCAGCAGCCGTAACGAGGGATTGCAAGCTTTCTTT.

This clone has a handful of counts. The rearrangement joins TRBV5-1 to TRBJ1-6; D perhaps matches TRBD1 (6 bases). Per germline, CDR1 SGHRS and CDR2 YFSETQ. V dropped 0 bases and J dropped 9 bases, with 13 bases sitting between them. The length of the CDR3 is 15 residues. The CDR3 coding sequence is TGCGCCAGCAGCTTGGAAGGGACAACGGGTTCACCCCTCCACTTT. It is translated as CASSLEGTTGSPLHF.

This clone was picked up a small number of times. This chain uses TRBV15 with TRBJ1-4; D unclear. V lost 0 bases and J lost 10, with 15 bases in between. CDR1 and CDR2 from the germline V gene are LNHNV and YYDKDF (reference sequence). The length of the CDR3 is 15 residues. The CDR3 region is CATSRDTVSSGKLFF. CDR3 DNA: TGTGCCACCAGCAGAGACACTGTATCCTCTGGAAAACTGTTTTTT.

The chain recombines TRBV29-1 with TRBJ1-6; TRBD1 might be the D (5 bases). With 7 bases removed from V and 6 bases from J, the gap between germline ends came to 13 bases. Per germline, CDR1 SQVTM and CDR2 ANQGSEA. The CDR3 runs 13 residues. The CDR3, as DNA: TGCAGCGCAAGGGGTGGGCCTAATTCACCCCTCCACTTT. Its protein is CSARGGPNSPLHF.

This CDR3 reads CASSLSQVNTEAFF. The CDR3 DNA reads as TGTGCCAGCTCACTGTCACAGGTGAACACTGAAGCTTTCTTT. This chain links TRBV18 with TRBJ1-1; weak D call: TRBD1 (5 bases). The CDR3 spans 14 residues. CDR1 is KGHSH and CDR2 is LQKENI in the germline V gene. V lost 4 bases, J lost 0 bases, and 9 bases lay in between.

The table lists this clone with a few counts. V gene TRBV7-2 combines with J gene TRBJ2-7, with 7 bases fitting TRBD1. The CDR3 totals 15 residues. Germline trimming cut 3 bases from V and 0 bases from J; bases unmatched to any gene: 5. Germline V lookup: CDR1 SGHTA, CDR2 FQGNSA. The CDR3 DNA reads as TGTGCCAGCAGCTTCAAGACAGGGTCCTCCTACGAGCAGTACTTC. This sequence encodes CASSFKTGSSYEQYF.

The chain joins TRBV28 to TRBJ1-2, with TRBD1 as a possible D gene (5 bases). V was cut by 4 bases and J by 6 bases, with 15 bases left in between. This CDR3 is built from 14 residues. CDR1 and CDR2 (germline): MDHEN, SYDVKM. CDR3 sequence reads: CASSSGGGLNGYTF. CDR3 DNA: TGTGCCAGCAGTTCGGGGGGTGGTCTTAATGGCTACACCTTC.

This chain links TRBV6-5 with TRBJ1-1; D not certain. The V end lost 6 bases, the J end lost 6 bases, and 14 bases lay between the germline ends. Germline V gene sequence: CDR1 MNHEY, CDR2 SVGAGI. This CDR3 contains 13 residues. CDR3 sequence reads: CASSSILTSEAFF. For the CDR3, the DNA is TGTGCCAGCAGCTCCATTTTAACCTCTGAAGCTTTCTTT.

This chain joins TRBV5-6 and TRBJ2-1; TRBD1 or TRBD2 may be the D gene (7 bases each). The germline V gene encodes CDR1 SGHDT and CDR2 YYEEEE. The CDR3 sequence is 15 residues long. V was clipped by 2 bases and J by 6 bases, with 15 bases between them. CDR3 amino acids: CASSFIRGGVNEQFF. The CDR3 DNA is TGTGCCAGCAGCTTTATCAGGGGGGGGGTCAATGAGCAGTTCTTC.

The J gene is TRBJ2-3, the V gene TRBV7-9; no clear D gene. With 1 base removed from V and 3 bases from J, the gap between germline ends came to 5 bases. The CDR3 loop spans 13 amino acids. Germline loops: CDR1 SEHNR, CDR2 FQNEAQ (reference sequence). The CDR3 bases are TGTGCCAGCAGCTTAGGAGTGACAGATACGCAGTATTTT. Its protein is CASSLGVTDTQYF. The full variable domain, in which reference TRBV7-9 and TRBJ2-3 provide the parts outside the CDR3, is DTGVSQNPRHKITKRGQNVTFRCDPISEHNRLYWYRQTLGQGPEFLTYFQNEAQLEKSRLLSDRFSAERPKGSFSTLEIQRTEQGDSAMYLCASSLGVTDTQYFGPGTRLTVL.

The V call is TRBV28, the J call TRBJ1-1; the D is unclear. The germline gives CDR1 MDHEN, CDR2 SYDVKM. This CDR3 has 13 residues. V lost 5 bases, J lost 12 bases, and 19 bases lay in between. The CDR3 DNA reads as TGTGCCAGCAGTCTCCCGTGGGTGGAGAAACCTTTCTTT. Protein: CASSLPWVEKPFF. Based on the CDR3 plus reference TRBV28 and TRBJ1-1, the full variable domain is DVKVTQSSRYLVKRTGEKVFLECVQDMDHENMFWYRQDPGLGLRLIYFSYDVKMKEKGDIPEGYSVSREKKERFSLILESASTNQTSMYLCASSLPWVEKPFFGQGTRLTVV.

This chain joins TRBV12-5 and TRBJ1-1, with 8 bases lining up with TRBD1. With V trimmed by 5 bases and J by 0 bases, 8 bases remained unmatched. The CDR3 extends over 16 amino acids. CDR1 and CDR2 from the germline V gene are LGHNT and FRNRAP. Written as DNA, the CDR3 is TGTGCTAGTGGTCCTGACAGGGGCCCATTGAACACTGAAGCTTTCTTT. Translating it yields CASGPDRGPLNTEAFF.